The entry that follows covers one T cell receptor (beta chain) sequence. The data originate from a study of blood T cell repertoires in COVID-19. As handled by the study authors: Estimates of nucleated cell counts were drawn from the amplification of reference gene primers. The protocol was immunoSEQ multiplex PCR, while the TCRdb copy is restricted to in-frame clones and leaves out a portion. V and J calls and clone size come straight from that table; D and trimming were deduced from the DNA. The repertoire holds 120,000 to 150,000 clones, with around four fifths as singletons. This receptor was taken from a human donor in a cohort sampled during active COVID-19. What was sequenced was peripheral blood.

CDR3 DNA sequence: TGCGCCAGCAGCTTGGGTCCGGCAGGGGATCAAGAGACCCAGTACTTC. This gives the protein CASSLGPAGDQETQYF. The rearrangement joins TRBV5-1 to TRBJ2-5; TRBD1 is a possible D gene (6 bases). With 0 bases removed from V and 2 bases from J, the gap between germline ends came to 14 bases. Germline V gene lookup returns CDR1 SGHRS and CDR2 YFSETQ. CDR3 length: 16 residues.